This T cell receptor beta chain was identified in a study of T cell responses to AZD1222 COVID-19 vaccine. The protocol was immunoSEQ multiplex PCR, while the TCRdb copy is restricted to in-frame clones and leaves out a portion. Among about 97,000 clones listed, about 89% were seen once. The CDR3 contains 15 residues. The V and J ends lost 6 bases and 2 bases respectively, with 13 bases between them. From germline, CDR1 is MNHEY and CDR2 SMNVEV (reference sequence). This rearrangement joins TRBV27 to TRBJ1-4; possible D gene TRBD1, 5 bases. The clonotype originates from an adult in good health. Source: peripheral blood, taken on day 0 of AZD1222 vaccination. The CDR3 region is CASSEGSETNEKLFF. DNA of the CDR3: TGTGCCAGCAGCGAGGGGAGTGAGACTAATGAAAAACTGTTTTTT. The full variable domain, completed using reference TRBV27 and TRBJ1-4, is EAQVTQNPRYLITVTGKKLTVTCSQNMNHEYMSWYRQDPGLGLRQIYYSMNVEVTDKGDVPEGYKVSRKEKRNFPLILESPSPNQTSLYFCASSEGSETNEKLFFGSGTQLSVL.